This entry lists 3 T cell receptor beta chains sequenced from one sample in a study of control samples from healthy donors and cancer patients (dated by TCRdb to 2018 to 2021). Preparation of the library involved the immunoSEQ multiplex PCR assay. This immuneACCESS table, as held by TCRdb, lists in-frame sequences with V and J called but not all clones. Of the missing ones, under half trace to an unresolved V gene in checked studies; the others have no known cause. The table for this sample lists under 85,000 clones; 65% to 90% of them were counted only once. Jointly, the top ten make up around 10% of the sample. The sequenced material came from PBMCs. These receptors all stem from a man aged 60 to 75 with head and neck cancer.

The rearrangement links TRBV6-6 to TRBJ1-1; possibly TRBD1 for D (6 bases). Germline assignment: CDR1 MNHNY and CDR2 SVGAGI (reference sequence). CDR3 length: 14 residues. V was cut by 6 bases and J by 1 base, with 12 bases left in between. The CDR3 region is CASRSGAGNTEAFF. The CDR3 nucleotides read TGTGCCAGCAGATCAGGGGCGGGGAACACTGAAGCTTTCTTT.

The V and J genes are TRBV28 and TRBJ1-5; D uncertain. Germline CDR1 and CDR2: MDHEN and SYDVKM. Trimming cost V 3 bases and J 4 bases, with 7 bases left between them. The CDR3 runs to 13 residues. DNA of the CDR3: TGTGCCAGCAGTTTTAACCAAAATCAGCCCCAGCATTTT. Amino acids: CASSFNQNQPQHF.

This clone was seen only a few times. In DNA form, the CDR3 reads TGCGCCAGCAGCGCGGCCATACTAGCGGGAGTGTTCAATGAGCAGTTCTTC. It translates to CASSAAILAGVFNEQFF. The V and J genes are TRBV5-1 and TRBJ2-1; 11 bases are a match to TRBD2. Per the germline V gene, CDR1 is SGHRS and CDR2 is YFSETQ. The CDR3 runs to 17 residues. V gave up 4 bases and J gave up 6 bases; unmatched junction bases: 12.